This T cell receptor (beta chain) was profiled in a study of CD8 T cells in Susac syndrome. The CDR3 has 15 residues. Trimming took off 5 bases at V and 4 bases at J, with 15 bases between the two ends. Germline CDR1 reads MGHDK; CDR2 reads SYGVNS. Patients with stable or active relapsing-remitting disease, all of them treatment-naive, made up the multiple sclerosis controls. Through negative isolation, CD4+ and CD8+ T cells were obtained, while TEMRA cells were enriched using FACS. RNA in amounts of roughly 0.5 to 1 ug was reverse transcribed with random hexamers. With immunoSEQ multiplex PCR, TCR beta CDR3 was amplified across 54 Vbeta and 13 Jbeta. TCRdb analysed the immunoSEQ multiplex PCR reads with MiXCR anew, one entry per CDR3 protein. The repertoire holds 200,000 to 250,000 distinct CDR3 sequences, with 95% as singletons.

Sequenced: CD4+ T cells from PBMCs. This receptor was obtained from a human donor with multiple sclerosis. This chain uses TRBV25-1 with TRBJ1-3, with D perhaps matching TRBD1 (6 bases). The CDR3 DNA reads as TGTGCCAGCAGTCAAGGGGGGACCTTCGGAAACACCATATATTTT. Amino acids: CASSQGGTFGNTIYF.